This entry concerns a single TCR beta chain. There are 12 residues in the CDR3. Germline loops: CDR1 KGHSH, CDR2 LQKENI. The V and J ends lost 4 bases and 5 bases respectively, with 8 bases between them. These data originate in a study of cytomegalovirus exposure and HLA in healthy donors. The PCR ran on 60 Vbeta and 13 Jbeta primers. Sequenced by immunoSEQ multiplex PCR; TCRdb stores in-frame clones only, minus some. The data hold 35,000 to 45,000 clones, with roughly 79% observed a single time. The clonotype was recovered from a woman aged 40 to 50 in good health and CMV-seronegative. Sample: PBMCs. The chain recombines TRBV18 with TRBJ1-1; TRBD1 might be the D (6 bases). The CDR3 DNA sequence: TGTGCCAGCTCACAGAGGGGGACTGAAGCTTTCTTT. Its translation is CASSQRGTEAFF. Using reference TRBV18 and TRBJ1-1 for the parts outside the CDR3, the full variable domain is NAGVMQNPRHLVRRRGQEARLRCSPMKGHSHVYWYRQLPEEGLKFMVYLQKENIIDESGMPKERFSAEFPKEGPSILRIQQVVRGDSAAYFCASSQRGTEAFFGQGTRLTVV.